One sample yielded the 30 T cell receptor beta chains listed below, sequenced in a study of cytomegalovirus exposure and HLA in healthy donors. Measured with immunoSEQ multiplex PCR; TCRdb has only the in-frame clones, and not every one. The sample includes under 400,000 clones, 86% of them seen just once. Material for sequencing was PBMCs. All receptors derive from a woman aged 18-29 years in good health and CMV-seronegative.

The gene calls are TRBV6-6 and TRBJ2-5, with 9 nucleotides matching TRBD1. The V gene's germline CDR1 is MNHNY and CDR2 SVGAGI (reference sequence). The length of the CDR3 is 13 residues. J was trimmed by 7 bases and V by 6 bases; bases with no gene match: 6. In DNA, the CDR3 is TGTGCCAGCAGGGGACAGGGAGAAGGGACCCAGTACTTC. Residues: CASRGQGEGTQYF.

This chain links TRBV27 with TRBJ2-5; possibly TRBD2 for D (6 bases). CDR1 MNHEY and CDR2 SMNVEV come from the germline V gene (reference sequence). V was pared by 8 bases and J by 2 bases, with 21 bases between. This CDR3 contains 16 residues. CDR3 sequence (DNA): TGTGCCAGCCGACGACGTGCCAGGGAGGTACAAGAGACCCAGTACTTC. Protein product: CASRRRAREVQETQYF.

The J gene is TRBJ2-1, the V gene TRBV28; possible D gene TRBD1, 5 bases. Trimming shortened V by 5 bases and J by 0 bases, and 11 bases separated the two germline ends. CDR1 is MDHEN, CDR2 SYDVKM, per germline. This CDR3 comprises 15 residues. The CDR3 spells CASSPRQSSYNEQFF. CDR3 nucleotides: TGTGCCAGCAGTCCCCGACAGAGCTCCTACAATGAGCAGTTCTTC.

The chain employs TRBV6-6 and TRBJ2-5, with 8 bases fitting TRBD1. After removal of 5 bases from V and 4 bases from J, the junction contained 0 bases not matched to a gene. This CDR3 is built from 12 residues. CDR1 is MNHNY, CDR2 SVGAGI, per germline (reference sequence). The CDR3 DNA reads TGTGCCAGCAGTACAGGGGGAGAGACCCAGTACTTC. It encodes CASSTGGETQYF.

The chain recombines TRBV4-1 with TRBJ1-2, with 8 bases fitting TRBD1. This CDR3 is built from 16 residues. Germline lookup yields CDR1 MGHRA and CDR2 YSYEKL. V gave up 1 base and J gave up 4 bases; unmatched junction bases: 8. The CDR3 spells CASSQGQGALGYGYTF. The CDR3 coding sequence is TGCGCCAGCAGCCAAGGCCAGGGGGCGCTGGGCTATGGCTACACCTTC.

This clone was seen only once. The V and J genes are TRBV7-9 and TRBJ1-4; D gene uncertain. Deletions cut 5 bases from V and 4 bases from J, with 14 bases between. CDR1 and CDR2 from the germline V gene are SEHNR and FQNEAQ (reference sequence). The CDR3 is 15 residues long. The CDR3 spells CASSDGEEYNEKLFF. CDR3 coding DNA: TGTGCCAGCAGCGACGGGGAAGAGTATAATGAAAAACTGTTTTTT.

On this clone itself: At one boundary the junction diverges from the germline segment, which might be a read error. The chain uses TRBV2 and TRBJ2-6; 8 nucleotides align to TRBD1. CDR3 size: 17 residues. Germline-derived CDR1 and CDR2 are SNHLY and FYNNEI. CDR3: CASIEARGRSGANVLTF. CDR3 DNA sequence: TGTGCCAGCATTGAAGCCAGGGGGCGATCAGGGGCCAACGTCCTGACTTTC. Full variable domain (remainder filled in from reference TRBV2 and TRBJ2-6): EPEVTQTPSHQVTQMGQEVILRCVPISNHLYFYWYRQILGQKVEFLVSFYNNEISEKSEIFDDQFSVERPDGSNFTLKIRSTKLEDSAMYFCASIEARGRSGANVLTFGAGSRLTVL.

The chain uses TRBV5-3 and TRBJ1-5; perhaps TRBD1 as D (5 bases). TRBV5-3 has ORF status, its function being uncertain. This CDR3 is 16 amino acids long. The V and J ends lost 3 bases and 4 bases respectively, with 17 bases between them. The CDR3 protein is CARSSIHARVNQPQHF. Written as DNA, the CDR3 is TGTGCCAGAAGCTCCATTCATGCCAGGGTGAATCAGCCCCAGCATTTT.

The V and J genes are TRBV29-1 and TRBJ2-1, with D maybe TRBD2 (6 bases). This CDR3 has 15 residues. V was pared by 2 bases and J by 5 bases, with 16 bases between. Germline V gene data show CDR1 as SQVTM and CDR2 as ANQGSEA. CDR3 sequence: CSVEPPREQHNEQFF. CDR3 in DNA: TGCAGCGTTGAACCTCCTCGGGAGCAGCACAATGAGCAGTTCTTC.

There are a few counts of this clone. This chain joins TRBV28 and TRBJ2-7; D is undetermined. This CDR3 has 13 residues. CDR1 MDHEN and CDR2 SYDVKM come from the germline V gene. V was pared by 2 bases and J by 3 bases, with 8 bases between. The CDR3 is CASSLGPNYEQYF. The CDR3, as DNA: TGTGCCAGCAGTTTAGGCCCAAACTACGAGCAGTACTTC.

V and J are TRBV15 and TRBJ1-1; unclear D gene. CDR1 is LNHNV, CDR2 YYDKDF, per germline (reference sequence). V was pared by 0 bases and J by 0 bases, with 8 bases between. This CDR3 is built from 15 residues. In DNA, the CDR3 is TGTGCCACCAGCAGAGACCGTCTAATGAACACTGAAGCTTTCTTT. Encoded protein: CATSRDRLMNTEAFF.

This clone turned up a few times. J is TRBJ2-7 and V is TRBV5-4; 9 bases line up with TRBD2. Germline lookup yields CDR1 SGHNT and CDR2 YYREEE (reference sequence). V lost 3 bases to trimming and J lost 4 bases; unmatched junction nucleotides: 8. CDR3 length: 15 residues. The DNA for the CDR3 is TGTGCCAGCAGCTCCCAAAGTAGCGGGAGTTACGAGCAGTACTTC. Translation: CASSSQSSGSYEQYF.

The chain combines TRBV18 with TRBJ1-1, with D uncertain. The CDR3 spans 12 residues. V lost 2 bases to trimming and J lost 7 bases, with 8 bases between them. Looked up from germline, CDR1 is KGHSH and CDR2 is LQKENI. CDR3: CASSPERDEAFF. CDR3 DNA sequence: TGTGCCAGCTCACCAGAGAGGGATGAAGCTTTCTTT.

This chain connects TRBV5-6 to TRBJ2-7; TRBD1 might be the D (5 bases). The CDR3 extends over 14 amino acids. Germline CDR1 is SGHDT and CDR2 is YYEEEE. V dropped 0 bases and J dropped 2 bases, with 9 bases sitting between them. CDR3 nucleotides: TGTGCCAGCAGCTTGGGGGGCAGAACCTACGAGCAGTACTTC. Amino acid sequence: CASSLGGRTYEQYF.

The chain couples TRBV4-1 to TRBJ1-4; 7 nucleotides agree with TRBD1. V lost 4 bases to trimming and J lost 5 bases; unmatched junction nucleotides: 7. The CDR3 contains 15 residues. Germline V gene data show CDR1 as MGHRA and CDR2 as YSYEKL. The CDR3 bases are TGCGCCAGCAGCCCCTCCGGGACAGCGAATGAAAAACTGTTTTTT. It specifies CASSPSGTANEKLFF.

J is TRBJ1-2 and V is TRBV5-6; D gene uncertain. V shed 4 bases and J shed 5 bases, with 15 bases lying between them. CDR1 SGHDT and CDR2 YYEEEE come from the germline V gene. The CDR3 extends over 14 amino acids. CDR3 sequence: CASSQEGLPYGYTF. In nucleotides, the CDR3 is TGTGCCAGCAGCCAAGAAGGACTGCCTTATGGCTACACCTTC.

V and J are TRBV2 and TRBJ2-7, with TRBD2 matching 7 bases. Germline-derived CDR1 and CDR2 are SNHLY and FYNNEI. V dropped 8 bases and J dropped 5; count of bases not matched to a gene: 12. The CDR3 covers 14 residues. Here the CDR3 DNA reads TGTGCCAGCCTCCCCGCGACTAGCAACGACGAGCAGTACTTC. Its translation is CASLPATSNDEQYF.

The rearrangement joins TRBV7-9 to TRBJ2-3, with a possible D match to TRBD2 (5 bases). The length of the CDR3 is 15 residues. Germline values: CDR1 SEHNR, CDR2 FQNEAQ (reference sequence). The ends were cut back, 5 bases at V and 0 bases at J, with 12 bases in the middle. This CDR3 reads CASSATRTSTDTQYF. DNA for the CDR3: TGTGCCAGCAGCGCCACTAGAACTAGCACAGATACGCAGTATTTT. Full variable domain (remainder filled in from reference TRBV7-9 and TRBJ2-3): DTGVSQNPRHKITKRGQNVTFRCDPISEHNRLYWYRQTLGQGPEFLTYFQNEAQLEKSRLLSDRFSAERPKGSFSTLEIQRTEQGDSAMYLCASSATRTSTDTQYFGPGTRLTVL.

The chain recombines TRBV4-1 with TRBJ1-1, with D hard to call. Trimming pared 4 bases from V and 0 bases from J, leaving 9 bases between. Germline V lookup: CDR1 MGHRA, CDR2 YSYEKL. The CDR3 runs 14 residues. This CDR3 is CASSLSSMNTEAFF. The CDR3 DNA sequence: TGCGCCAGCAGCCTAAGTAGTATGAACACTGAAGCTTTCTTT.

This clone was counted between two and nine times. The J gene is TRBJ2-7, the V gene TRBV6-5, with 10 bases lining up with TRBD1. This CDR3 is 14 amino acids long. V dropped 10 bases and J dropped 5; count of bases not matched to a gene: 11. CDR1 MNHEY and CDR2 SVGAGI come from the germline V gene. Written as DNA, the CDR3 is TGTGCCACTCGAGGGGACAGGGGATACCACGAGCAGTACTTC. It is translated as CATRGDRGYHEQYF.

The chain is built from TRBV7-6 and TRBJ1-6; TRBD1 might be the D (5 bases). This CDR3 has 15 residues. The germline V gene encodes CDR1 SGHVS and CDR2 FNYEAQ. V lost 1 base and J 13 bases, leaving 17 bases between the germline ends. This CDR3 reads CASSLGGLGVAPLHF. The CDR3 coding sequence is TGTGCCAGCAGCTTAGGTGGACTAGGGGTCGCCCCCCTCCACTTT. Together with reference TRBV7-6 and TRBJ1-6, the CDR3 gives the full variable domain: GAGVSQSPRYKVTKRGQDVALRCDPISGHVSLYWYRQALGQGPEFLTYFNYEAQQDKSGLPNDRFSAERPEGSISTLTIQRTEQRDSAMYRCASSLGGLGVAPLHFGNGTRLTVT.

This chain links TRBV5-1 with TRBJ2-7, with 10 nucleotides matching TRBD1. The V and J ends lost 0 bases and 2 bases, in that order; junction bases with no gene match: 5. The CDR3 is 16 residues long. Germline values: CDR1 SGHRS, CDR2 YFSETQ. The CDR3 DNA follows: TGCGCCAGCAGCTTGGCCCAGACAGGGGGCCCCTACGAGCAGTACTTC. The encoded protein is CASSLAQTGGPYEQYF.

The chain is built from TRBV7-9 and TRBJ1-2; D call uncertain. V lost 4 bases and J lost 4, with 10 bases in between. The CDR3 covers 13 residues. CDR1 is SEHNR and CDR2 is FQNEAQ in the germline V gene (reference sequence). Here the CDR3 DNA reads TGTGCCAGCAGCTCCAGTACGGGCTATGGCTACACCTTC. As protein: CASSSSTGYGYTF.

The chain links TRBV15 to TRBJ2-5; 10 bases fit TRBD2. Germline V gene data show CDR1 as LNHNV and CDR2 as YYDKDF (reference sequence). The ends lost 6 bases at V and 4 bases at J; junction bases unmatched: 8. The CDR3 is 15 residues long. The CDR3 loop reads CATSPAGGPSETQYF. The DNA for the CDR3 is TGTGCCACCAGTCCAGCGGGGGGGCCATCAGAGACCCAGTACTTC.

The chain uses TRBV30 and TRBJ1-4; 8 nucleotides align to TRBD1. This CDR3 has 14 residues. Germline CDR1 is GTSNPN and CDR2 is SVGIG (reference sequence). The V gene end was trimmed by 3 bases and the J gene end by 8 bases; junction bases not matched to a gene: 8. The CDR3 sequence is CAWRITGGGEKLFF. The CDR3 nucleotides are TGTGCCTGGAGGATTACAGGGGGAGGCGAAAAACTGTTTTTT.

This chain connects TRBV2 to TRBJ2-1, with D possibly being TRBD1 (6 bases). V was shortened by 4 bases and J by 7 bases, with 17 bases between the two germline ends. The CDR3 runs to 15 residues. The V gene's germline CDR1 is SNHLY and CDR2 FYNNEI. CDR3 DNA sequence: TGTGCCAGCAGTGTTAGACCCGGCAGGGGAAATGAGCAGTTCTTC. Its translation: CASSVRPGRGNEQFF.

The chain joins TRBV30 to TRBJ1-1; D perhaps matches TRBD1 (6 bases). V was shortened by 7 bases and J by 4 bases, with 10 bases between the two germline ends. The germline CDR1 and CDR2 sequences are GTSNPN and SVGIG (reference sequence). The CDR3 contains 11 residues. The CDR3, as DNA: TGTGCCTTCGGACAGAGCACTGAAGCTTTCTTT. Translating gives CAFGQSTEAFF.

The chain has TRBV7-9 and TRBJ2-7; 9 bases are a match to TRBD1. The CDR3 runs 16 residues. CDR1 SEHNR and CDR2 FQNEAQ come from the germline V gene (reference sequence). With V trimmed by 6 bases and J by 4 bases, 13 bases remained unmatched. Here the CDR3 reads CASRPTGTGNRYEQYF. Written as DNA, the CDR3 is TGTGCCAGCAGACCTACCGGGACAGGGAATAGATACGAGCAGTACTTC.

The rearrangement joins TRBV9 to TRBJ2-1; no definite D call. The germline V gene has CDR1 SGDLS and CDR2 YYNGEE. The CDR3 sequence is 15 residues long. With 0 bases removed from V and 6 bases from J, the gap between germline ends came to 13 bases. Here the CDR3 reads CASSVGFLATNEQFF. The CDR3 DNA reads as TGTGCCAGCAGCGTAGGATTCTTGGCAACCAATGAGCAGTTCTTC.

The rearrangement uses TRBV7-9 and TRBJ2-7, with 7 bases identical to TRBD1. V dropped 1 base and J dropped 3; count of bases not matched to a gene: 3. The CDR3 consists of 14 residues. Germline CDR1 and CDR2: SEHNR and FQNEAQ (reference sequence). CDR3 DNA: TGTGCCAGCAGCTTAGAGGGGGCGATCTACGAGCAGTACTTC. It translates to CASSLEGAIYEQYF.